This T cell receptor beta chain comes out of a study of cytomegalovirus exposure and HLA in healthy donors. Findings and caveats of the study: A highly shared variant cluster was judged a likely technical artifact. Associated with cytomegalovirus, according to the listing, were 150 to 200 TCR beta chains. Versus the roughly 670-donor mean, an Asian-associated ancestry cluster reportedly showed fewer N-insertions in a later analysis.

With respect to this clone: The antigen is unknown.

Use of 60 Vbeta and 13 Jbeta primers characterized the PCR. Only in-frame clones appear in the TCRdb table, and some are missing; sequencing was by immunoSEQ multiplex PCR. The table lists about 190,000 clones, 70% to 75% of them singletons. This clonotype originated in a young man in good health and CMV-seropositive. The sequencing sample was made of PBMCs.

The CDR3 sequence is CASSFQGVANYGYTF. CDR3 bases: TGTGCCAGCAGCTTTCAGGGGGTGGCTAACTATGGCTACACCTTC. The chain employs TRBV11-2 and TRBJ1-2, with 7 bases lining up with TRBD1. V lost 3 bases and J lost 0; bases outside the gene matches: 4. The CDR3 extends over 15 amino acids. From germline, CDR1 is SGHAT and CDR2 FQNNGV.